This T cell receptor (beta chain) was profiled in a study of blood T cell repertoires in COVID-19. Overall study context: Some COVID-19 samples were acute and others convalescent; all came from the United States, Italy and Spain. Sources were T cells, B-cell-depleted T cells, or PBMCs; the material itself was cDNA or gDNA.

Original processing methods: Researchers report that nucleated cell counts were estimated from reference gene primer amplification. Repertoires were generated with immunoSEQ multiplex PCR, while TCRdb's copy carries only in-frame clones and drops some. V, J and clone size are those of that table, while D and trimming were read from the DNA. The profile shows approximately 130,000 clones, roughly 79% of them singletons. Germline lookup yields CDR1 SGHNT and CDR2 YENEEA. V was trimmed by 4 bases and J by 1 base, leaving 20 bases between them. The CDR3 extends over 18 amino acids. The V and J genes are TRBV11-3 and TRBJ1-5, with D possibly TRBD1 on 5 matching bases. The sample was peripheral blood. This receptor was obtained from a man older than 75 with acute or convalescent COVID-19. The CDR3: CASSSLGCRGRSNQPQHF. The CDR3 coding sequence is TGTGCCAGCAGCTCCCTTGGGTGTAGGGGTCGAAGCAATCAGCCCCAGCATTTT.